Sequencing of this TCR beta chain was carried out in a study of CD8 T cells in Susac syndrome. Reverse transcription of about 0.5 to 1 ug RNA was carried out with random hexamers. TCRdb reprocessed the immunoSEQ multiplex PCR reads via MiXCR and lists one record per CDR3 protein. The table lists 50,000 to 60,000 distinct CDR3 sequences, more than 80% of them singletons. Trimming shortened V by 6 bases and J by 1 base, and 15 bases separated the two germline ends. Germline-derived CDR1 and CDR2 are MNHNS and SASEGT. This CDR3 region has 16 residues. This chain joins TRBV6-1 and TRBJ2-2, with D possibly matching TRBD2 (7 bases). Sample: CD8+ T cells from PBMCs. The receptor's source is a human donor in good health. This chain's CDR3 is CASSPGDYLNTGELFF. The CDR3 DNA follows: TGTGCCAGCAGCCCAGGGGACTATTTGAACACCGGGGAGCTGTTTTTT.